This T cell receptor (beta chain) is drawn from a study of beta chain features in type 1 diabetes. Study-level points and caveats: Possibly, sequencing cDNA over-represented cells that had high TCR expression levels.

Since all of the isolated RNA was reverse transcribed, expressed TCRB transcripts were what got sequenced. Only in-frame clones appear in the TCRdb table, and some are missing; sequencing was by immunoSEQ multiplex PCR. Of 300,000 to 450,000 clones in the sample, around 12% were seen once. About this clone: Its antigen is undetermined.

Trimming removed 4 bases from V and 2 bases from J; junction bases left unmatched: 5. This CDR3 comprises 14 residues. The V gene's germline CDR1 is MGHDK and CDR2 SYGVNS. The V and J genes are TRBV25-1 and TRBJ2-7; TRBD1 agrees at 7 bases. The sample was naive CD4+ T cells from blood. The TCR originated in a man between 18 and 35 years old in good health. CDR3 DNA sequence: TGTGCCAGCAGTGCCCTTACAGGGGCCTACGAGCAGTACTTC. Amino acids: CASSALTGAYEQYF.